This note documents a single T cell receptor beta chain sequence. This entry is derived from a study of blood T cell repertoires in COVID-19. Study overall: The origin of the acute and convalescent COVID-19 samples was the United States, Italy and Spain. T cells, B-cell-depleted T cells, or PBMCs provided the cDNA or gDNA that served as material.

Original methodology: Amplification of reference gene primers provided the estimated nucleated cell counts. Some clones are missing from TCRdb's copy, which holds only in-frame ones; the method was immunoSEQ multiplex PCR. The D gene and trimming were derived from the DNA, and the V and J assignments and clone size from that table. The sample lists roughly 330,000 clones, about 84% occurring once. CDR3 length: 14 amino acids. Germline lookup yields CDR1 SGHTS and CDR2 YDEGEE. J lost 5 bases, V lost 4 bases, and 4 bases had no gene match. This receptor was obtained from a woman between 45 and 60 years old with acute or convalescent COVID-19. The sample consisted of peripheral blood. This chain uses TRBV5-8 with TRBJ1-4, with 8 bases aligning to TRBD1. CDR3 loop: CASSRTGWNEKLFF. The CDR3 bases are TGTGCCAGCAGCAGGACAGGGTGGAATGAAAAACTGTTTTTT. The complete variable domain, with remaining parts taken from reference TRBV5-8 and TRBJ1-4, reads EAGVTQSPTHLIKTRGQQATLRCSPISGHTSVYWYQQALGLGLQFLLWYDEGEERNRGNFPPRFSGRQFPNYSSELNVNALELEDSALYLCASSRTGWNEKLFFGSGTQLSVL.